The entry below describes one T cell receptor (beta chain). The data originate from a study of cytomegalovirus exposure and HLA in healthy donors. This CDR3 is 13 amino acids long. V dropped 6 bases and J dropped 5 bases, with 13 bases sitting between them. CDR1 SGHTA and CDR2 FQGTGA come from the germline V gene. The PCR employed 60 Vbeta primers together with 13 Jbeta primers. The data were produced by immunoSEQ multiplex PCR, yet TCRdb's version contains in-frame clones alone and is incomplete. Altogether around 140,000 clones are present, around 78% being singletons, with the ten largest covering approximately 1.8%.

The genes are TRBV7-3 and TRBJ1-1; maybe TRBD1 (5 bases). The receptor's source is a woman younger than 30 in good health and CMV-seronegative. Sequencing input: PBMCs. The CDR3 sequence: CASSSGLGTEAFF. The DNA of the CDR3 is TGTGCCAGCAGTTCAGGGCTTGGGACTGAAGCTTTCTTT.